This TCR beta chain was documented in a study of blood T cell repertoires in COVID-19. Study details: COVID-19 samples collected from the United States, Italy and Spain covered acute and convalescent phases.

In the study's own analysis: Amplifying reference gene primers gave estimates of nucleated cell counts. Data came from immunoSEQ multiplex PCR; TCRdb stores just in-frame clones and leaves some out. V and J calls and clone size are as listed in that table; D and trimming were resolved from the DNA. The sample lists approximately 250,000 clones; 85% were seen once. Each participant's cohort was designated according to participant-reported clinical history. The V end was cut by 0 bases, the J end by 3 bases, with 9 bases between. The CDR3 covers 14 residues. Per germline, CDR1 LGHNA and CDR2 YSLEER. The chain has TRBV4-3 and TRBJ2-7, with a possible D match to TRBD2 (5 bases). This TCR came from a woman between 45 and 60 years old with acute COVID-19. The sequencing input was PBMCs or T cells enriched from blood (not recorded which). CDR3 DNA sequence: TGCGCCAGCAGCCAAGACAGAGGGAACTACGAGCAGTACTTC. Its translation: CASSQDRGNYEQYF.